These T cell receptor beta chains were read from a single sample in a study of blood T cell repertoires in COVID-19. Libraries were prepared by immunoSEQ multiplex PCR; TCRdb keeps only in-frame clonotypes and omits some of them. The sample consists of 300,000 to 400,000 clones, about 90% of them appearing once. The sequenced material came from peripheral blood. These receptors were collected from a woman between 65 and 79 years old with COVID-19, enrolled during active disease. Each CDR3 is given with its conserved first and last residue. A D gene is named only where the DNA matches it firmly. A clone size is listed for some rows: how often the clone was seen (once, few, many), or a class if it is expanded.

d_call: TRBD1; j_call: TRBJ2-7; v_call: TRBV18; clone_size: NA; cdr3_length: 15; cdr3_nt: TGTGCCAGCTCCAGACAGGGGACTGGATCCTACGAGCAGTACTTC; cdr3_aa: CASSRQGTGSYEQYF
d_call: NA; j_call: TRBJ2-3; v_call: TRBV5-1; clone_size: NA; cdr3_length: 15; cdr3_nt: TGCGCCAGCAGCCCCCCGACAGGAAGCACAGATACGCAGTATTTT; cdr3_aa: CASSPPTGSTDTQYF
d_call: NA; j_call: TRBJ1-1; v_call: TRBV29-1; clone_size: once; cdr3_length: 13; cdr3_nt: TGCAGCGTTGTCGCAGGGGCGACCACTGAAGCTTTCTTT; cdr3_aa: CSVVAGATTEAFF
d_call: TRBD1; j_call: TRBJ1-5; v_call: TRBV2; clone_size: NA; cdr3_length: 13; cdr3_nt: TGTGCCAGCAGTGCAGGGGGCTGGCAGCCCCAGCATTTT; cdr3_aa: CASSAGGWQPQHF
d_call: NA; j_call: TRBJ2-7; v_call: TRBV19; clone_size: NA; cdr3_length: 13; cdr3_nt: TGTGCCAGTAAGGACTTGAGCTCCTACGAGCAGTACTTC; cdr3_aa: CASKDLSSYEQYF
d_call: NA; j_call: TRBJ2-7; v_call: TRBV24-1; clone_size: NA; cdr3_length: 12; cdr3_nt: TGTGCCACCAGTGACGCGGGTTACGAGCAGTACTTC; cdr3_aa: CATSDAGYEQYF
d_call: TRBD2; j_call: TRBJ2-7; v_call: TRBV11-2; clone_size: NA; cdr3_length: 16; cdr3_nt: TGTGCCAGCAGCCCCCGGGGAGCGGGGGCCCCCTTGGAGCAGTACTTC; cdr3_aa: CASSPRGAGAPLEQYF
d_call: TRBD1; j_call: TRBJ2-1; v_call: TRBV18; clone_size: NA; cdr3_length: 16; cdr3_nt: TGTGCCAGCTCACCCCAGGGGACAGGGGGGATCGGTGAGCAGTTCTTC; cdr3_aa: CASSPQGTGGIGEQFF
d_call: TRBD2; j_call: TRBJ2-5; v_call: TRBV5-8; clone_size: NA; cdr3_length: 16; cdr3_nt: TGTGCCAGCAGCCCGGGGGGTCTAGCGGGGGGCGAGACCCAGTACTTC; cdr3_aa: CASSPGGLAGGETQYF
d_call: NA; j_call: TRBJ1-4; v_call: TRBV24-1; clone_size: NA; cdr3_length: 16; cdr3_nt: TGTGCCACCAGTGATCCGAGACCAGGCGGGTATGAAAAACTGTTTTTT; cdr3_aa: CATSDPRPGGYEKLFF
d_call: TRBD1; j_call: TRBJ1-1; v_call: TRBV7-9; clone_size: NA; cdr3_length: 15; cdr3_nt: TGTGCCAGCAGCTTGTGGACAGGAAGGAACACTGAAGCTTTCTTT; cdr3_aa: CASSLWTGRNTEAFF
d_call: NA; j_call: TRBJ1-1; v_call: TRBV5-1; clone_size: NA; cdr3_length: 13; cdr3_nt: TGCGCCAGCAGCCCACAGGGAGACACTGAAGCTTTCTTT; cdr3_aa: CASSPQGDTEAFF
d_call: TRBD1; j_call: TRBJ1-1; v_call: TRBV5-4; clone_size: NA; cdr3_length: 15; cdr3_nt: TGTGCCAGCAGCCAAACGCCGCAGGGGGAAACTGAAGCTTTCTTT; cdr3_aa: CASSQTPQGETEAFF
d_call: NA; j_call: TRBJ1-4; v_call: TRBV9; clone_size: NA; cdr3_length: 15; cdr3_nt: TGTGCCAGCAGCCCTAGGCCAGGGGCGGCCGAAAAACTGTTTTTT; cdr3_aa: CASSPRPGAAEKLFF
d_call: TRBD1; j_call: TRBJ1-2; v_call: TRBV27; clone_size: NA; cdr3_length: 18; cdr3_nt: TGTGCCAGCAGTTTATTAGGCTCGGGTAACAGGGGGGAGCATGGCTACACCTTC; cdr3_aa: CASSLLGSGNRGEHGYTF
d_call: TRBD1; j_call: TRBJ2-6; v_call: TRBV7-9; clone_size: NA; cdr3_length: 19; cdr3_nt: TGTGCCAGCAGCTTCCCTGGACAGGGAATAATTGCTGGGGCCAACGTCCTGACTTTC; cdr3_aa: CASSFPGQGIIAGANVLTF
d_call: TRBD1; j_call: TRBJ1-1; v_call: TRBV7-9; clone_size: NA; cdr3_length: 14; cdr3_nt: TGTGCCAGCAGCTGGGGACAGGGGGACACTGAAGCTTTCTTT; cdr3_aa: CASSWGQGDTEAFF